The 15 T cell receptor beta chains in this list originate from one sample, sequenced in a study of OX40 agonist ivuxolimab in advanced cancers. Measured with immunoSEQ multiplex PCR; TCRdb has only the in-frame clones, and not every one. Of over 20,000 clones listed, roughly 80% are singletons. The sequencing here drew on CD4+ or CD8+ T cells sorted from blood, taken in a trial of the OX40 agonist ivuxolimab. The receptors were sampled from an adult with an advanced solid tumor such as melanoma, head and neck, liver or kidney cancer.

The chain joins TRBV29-1 to TRBJ2-2; D is unclear. Per germline, CDR1 SQVTM and CDR2 ANQGSEA. The CDR3 is 14 residues long. Trimming removed 4 bases at V and 2 bases at J, with 11 bases between. CDR3 nucleotides: TGCAGCGTTGTCCCCGCGGAAAACACCGGGGAGCTGTTTTTT. Encoded protein: CSVVPAENTGELFF.

The chain uses TRBV7-2 and TRBJ1-5; D remains ambiguous. Looked up from germline, CDR1 is SGHTA and CDR2 is FQGNSA. This CDR3 is 15 amino acids long. V was cut by 2 bases and J by 1 base, with 9 bases left in between. CDR3: CASSLTTASNQPQHF. As DNA, the CDR3 is TGTGCCAGCAGCTTAACAACAGCGAGCAATCAGCCCCAGCATTTT.

The V call is TRBV9, the J call TRBJ2-7; no clear D. Trimming left V 0 bases short and J 4 bases short, with 11 bases between. The CDR3 extends over 14 amino acids. Looked up from germline, CDR1 is SGDLS and CDR2 is YYNGEE. CDR3 protein: CASSVGPLVYEQYF. CDR3 nucleotides: TGTGCCAGCAGCGTAGGTCCCCTTGTGTACGAGCAGTACTTC.

The rearrangement uses TRBV28 and TRBJ2-7; a weak D match, TRBD1 (5 bases). Germline V gene sequence: CDR1 MDHEN, CDR2 SYDVKM. The CDR3 runs 14 residues. The V end lost 2 bases, the J end lost 2 bases, and 10 bases lay between the germline ends. CDR3 sequence reads: CASSLARDPYEQYF. Written as DNA, the CDR3 is TGTGCCAGCAGTTTAGCCAGGGATCCCTACGAGCAGTACTTC.

The gene calls are TRBV5-6 and TRBJ2-7; the match to TRBD1 covers 10 bases. Germline trimming cut 5 bases from V and 2 bases from J; bases unmatched to any gene: 4. The germline gives CDR1 SGHDT, CDR2 YYEEEE. There are 14 residues in the CDR3. CDR3 sequence: CASSSGTGAYEQYF. The CDR3 bases are TGTGCCAGCAGTTCCGGGACAGGGGCCTACGAGCAGTACTTC.

The chain combines TRBV4-2 with TRBJ2-1; 9 nucleotides align to TRBD2. The CDR3 is 19 amino acids. The V gene's germline CDR1 is LGHNA and CDR2 YNFKEQ. After removal of 1 base from V and 5 bases from J, the junction contained 15 bases not matched to a gene. CDR3 in amino acids: CASSQVLGREGLDDNEQFF. CDR3 bases: TGTGCCAGCAGCCAAGTATTAGGGCGGGAGGGCCTGGACGACAATGAGCAGTTCTTC.

V gene TRBV30 combines with J gene TRBJ2-7; D is possibly TRBD1 or TRBD2 (7 bases each). The CDR3 sequence is 13 residues long. The V and J ends lost 2 bases and 6 bases respectively, with 14 bases between them. The germline V gene has CDR1 GTSNPN and CDR2 SVGIG (reference sequence). The DNA for the CDR3 is TGTGCCTGGAGTTCATCCAGGGGGGGCGAGCAGTACTTC. It specifies CAWSSSRGGEQYF.

The genes are TRBV27 and TRBJ1-4; D unclear. Trimming removed 3 bases at V and 6 bases at J, with 11 bases between. CDR1 and CDR2 (germline): MNHEY, SMNVEV (reference sequence). This CDR3 has 14 amino acids. CDR3 protein: CASSLGFGDEKLFF. CDR3 DNA: TGTGCCAGCAGTTTGGGGTTCGGGGATGAAAAACTGTTTTTT.

The chain is built from TRBV13 and TRBJ2-3; 14 bases line up with TRBD2. Germline trimming cut 5 bases from V and 2 bases from J; bases unmatched to any gene: 6. The CDR3 is 17 residues long. The germline V gene encodes CDR1 PRHDT and CDR2 FYEKMQ (reference sequence). CDR3 coding DNA: TGTGCCAGCAGCCAGAAGGGACTAGCGGGGGTCACAGATACGCAGTATTTT. Protein product: CASSQKGLAGVTDTQYF. The full variable domain, completed using reference TRBV13 and TRBJ2-3, is AAGVIQSPRHLIKEKRETATLKCYPIPRHDTVYWYQQGPGQDPQFLISFYEKMQSDKGSIPDRFSAQQFSDYHSELNMSSLELGDSALYFCASSQKGLAGVTDTQYFGPGTRLTVL.

The chain uses TRBV2 and TRBJ1-2, with D hard to call. V gave up 6 bases and J gave up 8 bases, with 16 bases separating them. Looked up from germline, CDR1 is SNHLY and CDR2 is FYNNEI. The CDR3 has 13 amino acids. The DNA for the CDR3 is TGTGCCAGCAGCGATAACCAACCTGGGGGCTACACCTTC. It encodes CASSDNQPGGYTF.

V and J are TRBV5-4 and TRBJ1-1; tentatively, D is TRBD1 (5 bases). V was pared by 5 bases and J by 6 bases, with 14 bases between. The CDR3 is 13 residues long. Looked up from germline, CDR1 is SGHNT and CDR2 is YYREEE (reference sequence). Here the CDR3 DNA reads TGTGCCAGCAGTCACACTCTGGGGGCTGAAGCTTTCTTT. Translating it yields CASSHTLGAEAFF.

The V and J genes are TRBV7-9 and TRBJ2-1; no definite D call. In germline, CDR1 is SEHNR, CDR2 FQNEAQ (reference sequence). Trimming shortened V by 1 base and J by 3 bases, and 13 bases separated the two germline ends. This CDR3 is 16 amino acids long. The CDR3 bases are TGTGCCAGCAGCTTAGTTGTTCTAGGTGGCTACAATGAGCAGTTCTTC. This encodes CASSLVVLGGYNEQFF.

The CDR3 DNA is TGTGCCAGCAGTTACCCAGCAGACCCAGGTGGCTACACCTTC. It is translated as CASSYPADPGGYTF. The rearrangement joins TRBV6-6 to TRBJ1-2; D is undetermined. CDR3 length: 14 residues. Germline V lookup: CDR1 MNHNY, CDR2 SVGAGI (reference sequence). The V and J ends lost 2 bases and 7 bases respectively, with 14 bases between them.

The chain couples TRBV7-9 to TRBJ2-1; 7 bases match TRBD2. After removal of 6 bases from V and 4 bases from J, the junction contained 3 bases not matched to a gene. Germline V gene data show CDR1 as SEHNR and CDR2 as FQNEAQ (reference sequence). This CDR3 contains 13 residues. CDR3 in amino acids: CASRAGMYNEQFF. CDR3 sequence (DNA): TGTGCCAGCAGAGCGGGAATGTACAATGAGCAGTTCTTC. Full variable domain (remainder filled in from reference TRBV7-9 and TRBJ2-1): DTGVSQNPRHKITKRGQNVTFRCDPISEHNRLYWYRQTLGQGPEFLTYFQNEAQLEKSRLLSDRFSAERPKGSFSTLEIQRTEQGDSAMYLCASRAGMYNEQFFGPGTRLTVL.

This rearrangement joins TRBV11-3 to TRBJ2-1; the match to TRBD2 covers 7 bases. V was clipped by 0 bases and J by 9 bases; unmatched bases: 5. This CDR3 has 14 residues. Germline V gives CDR1 SGHNT, CDR2 YENEEA. In nucleotides, the CDR3 is TGTGCCAGCAGCTTAGAGCCTAGCGGAGCTGAGCAGTTCTTC. This sequence encodes CASSLEPSGAEQFF.